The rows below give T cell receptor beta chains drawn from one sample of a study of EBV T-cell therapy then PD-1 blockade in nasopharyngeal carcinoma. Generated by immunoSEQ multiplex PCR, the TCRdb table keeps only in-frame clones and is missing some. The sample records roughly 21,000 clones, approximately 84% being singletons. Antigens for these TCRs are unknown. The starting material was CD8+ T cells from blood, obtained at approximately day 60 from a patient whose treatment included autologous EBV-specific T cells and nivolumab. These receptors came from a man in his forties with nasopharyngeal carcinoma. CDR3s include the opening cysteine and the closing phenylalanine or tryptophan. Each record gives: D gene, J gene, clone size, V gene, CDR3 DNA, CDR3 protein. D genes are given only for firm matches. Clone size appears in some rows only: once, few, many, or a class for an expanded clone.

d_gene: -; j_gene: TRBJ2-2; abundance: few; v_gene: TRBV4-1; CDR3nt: TGCGCCAGCAGCCGACCCGATCGGTCCGGGGAGCTGTTTTTT; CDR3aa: CASSRPDRSGELFF
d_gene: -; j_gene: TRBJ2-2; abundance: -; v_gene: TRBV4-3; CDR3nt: TGCGCCAGCAGCCAAGATCCCGGGATGAACACCGGGGAGCTGTTTTTT; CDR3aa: CASSQDPGMNTGELFF
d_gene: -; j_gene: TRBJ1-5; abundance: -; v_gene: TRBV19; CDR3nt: TGTGCCAGTAGTACTTATTCAGGGTTTGGGCAGCCCCAGCATTTT; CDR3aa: CASSTYSGFGQPQHF
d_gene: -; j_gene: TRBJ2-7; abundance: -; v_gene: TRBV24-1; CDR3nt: TGTGCCACCAGTGATCCTACCAGGGGTTCCTACGAGCAGTACTTC; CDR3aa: CATSDPTRGSYEQYF
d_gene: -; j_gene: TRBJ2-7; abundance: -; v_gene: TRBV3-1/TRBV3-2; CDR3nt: TGTGCCAGCAGCCAAGATCCGAGGGCCGAGCAGTACTTC; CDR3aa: CASSQDPRAEQYF
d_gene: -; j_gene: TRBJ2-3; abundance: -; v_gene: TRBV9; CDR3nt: TGTGCCAGCAGCCCGACCCCCGGAGGGCCGGCAGATACGCAGTATTTT; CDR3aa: CASSPTPGGPADTQYF
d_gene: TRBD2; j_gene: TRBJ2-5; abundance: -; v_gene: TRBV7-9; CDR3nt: TGTGCCAGCAGCTTAGCGGGGGGGGAGACCCAGTACTTC; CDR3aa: CASSLAGGETQYF
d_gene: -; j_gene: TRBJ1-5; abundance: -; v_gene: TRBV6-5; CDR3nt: TGTGCCAGCAGTTACGTCTTCAATCAGCCCCAGCATTTT; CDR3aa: CASSYVFNQPQHF
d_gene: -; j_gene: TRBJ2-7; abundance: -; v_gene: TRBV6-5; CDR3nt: TGTGCCAGCAGTTACGGACTAGGGGGGAGCGAGCAGTACTTC; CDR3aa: CASSYGLGGSEQYF
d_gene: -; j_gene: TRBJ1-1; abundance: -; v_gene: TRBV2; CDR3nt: TGTGCCAGCATATCTGGCACGAACACTGAAGCTTTCTTT; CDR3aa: CASISGTNTEAFF
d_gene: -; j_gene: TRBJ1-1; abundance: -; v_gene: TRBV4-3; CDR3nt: TGCGCCAGCAGCCGAATAAGGGAGAACACTGAAGCTTTCTTT; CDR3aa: CASSRIRENTEAFF
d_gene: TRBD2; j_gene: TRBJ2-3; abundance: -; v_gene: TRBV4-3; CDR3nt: TGCGCCAGCAGCCAAGATTCGAAGCGGGGGGACAATACGCAGTATTTT; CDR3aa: CASSQDSKRGDNTQYF
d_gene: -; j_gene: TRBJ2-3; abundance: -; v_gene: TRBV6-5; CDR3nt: TGTGCCAGCAGTTACAGCGGGAGCACAGATACGCAGTATTTT; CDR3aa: CASSYSGSTDTQYF
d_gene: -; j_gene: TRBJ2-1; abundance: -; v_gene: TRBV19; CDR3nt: TGTGCCAGTATGCAGACCTACAATGAGCAGTTCTTC; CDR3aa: CASMQTYNEQFF
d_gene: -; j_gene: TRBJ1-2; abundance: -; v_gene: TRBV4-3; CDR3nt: TGCGCCAGCAGCCCCTTCCTTGGGAATGGCTACACCTTC; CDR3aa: CASSPFLGNGYTF
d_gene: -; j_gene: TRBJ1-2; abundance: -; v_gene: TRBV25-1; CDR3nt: TGTGCCAGCAGTGAACGGCGCGGCTATGGCTACACCTTC; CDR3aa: CASSERRGYGYTF
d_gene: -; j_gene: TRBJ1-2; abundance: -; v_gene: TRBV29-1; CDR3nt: TGCAGCGTTGAGGGAATATCCTATGGCTACACCTTC; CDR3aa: CSVEGISYGYTF
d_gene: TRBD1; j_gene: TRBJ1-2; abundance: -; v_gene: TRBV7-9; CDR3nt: TGTGCCAGCAGCCCAACAATACAGGGGGCAAACTATGGCTACACCTTC; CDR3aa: CASSPTIQGANYGYTF
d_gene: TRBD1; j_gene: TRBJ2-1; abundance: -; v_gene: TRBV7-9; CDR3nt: TGTGCCAGCAGCCCAAACCTACAGGGGCTCGAGCAGTTCTTC; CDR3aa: CASSPNLQGLEQFF
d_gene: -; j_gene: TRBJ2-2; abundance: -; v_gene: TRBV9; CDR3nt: TGTGCCAGCAGCACCAGCCCGGGGAAGTTCGCCGGGGAGCTGTTTTTT; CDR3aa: CASSTSPGKFAGELFF
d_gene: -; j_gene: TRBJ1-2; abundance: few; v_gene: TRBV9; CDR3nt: TGTGCCAGCAGCTCCCTTTATGGCTACACCTTC; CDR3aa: CASSSLYGYTF
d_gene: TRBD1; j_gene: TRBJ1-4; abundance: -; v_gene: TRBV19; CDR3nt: TGTGCCAGTAGAAGGCGGGACAGGGGCGAAAAACTGTTTTTT; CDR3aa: CASRRRDRGEKLFF
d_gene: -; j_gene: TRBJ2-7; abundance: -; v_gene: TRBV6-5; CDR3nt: TGTGCCAGCAGTTACTTTGGCGGTGGCTCCTACGAGCAGTACTTC; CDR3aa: CASSYFGGGSYEQYF
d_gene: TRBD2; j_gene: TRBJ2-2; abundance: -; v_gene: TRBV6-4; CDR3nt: TGTGCCAGCAGTGCTGGACTAGCGGGGGACCCGGGCACCGGGGAGCTGTTTTTT; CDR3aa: CASSAGLAGDPGTGELFF
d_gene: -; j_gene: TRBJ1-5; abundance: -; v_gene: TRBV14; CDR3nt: TGTGCCACTCACAGGAATCAGCCCCAGCATTTT; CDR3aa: CATHRNQPQHF
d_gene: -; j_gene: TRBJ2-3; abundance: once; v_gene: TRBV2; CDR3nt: TGTGCCAGCATACCCAGGGCGGAGGGCTATACGCAGTATTTT; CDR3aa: CASIPRAEGYTQYF
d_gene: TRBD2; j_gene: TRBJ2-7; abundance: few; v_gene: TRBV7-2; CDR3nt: TGTGCCAGCAGCTTACTCGGACTAGCGGGGGGCTACGAGCAGTACTTC; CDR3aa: CASSLLGLAGGYEQYF
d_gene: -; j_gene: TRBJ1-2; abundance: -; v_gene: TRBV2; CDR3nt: TGTGCCAGCAGTGGGCGGGATTGGGAGGGCTACACCTTC; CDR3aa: CASSGRDWEGYTF
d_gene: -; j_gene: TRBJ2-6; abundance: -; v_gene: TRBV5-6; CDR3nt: TGTGCCAGCACCCATCGTCTGGTGGCCAACGTCCTGACTTTC; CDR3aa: CASTHRLVANVLTF
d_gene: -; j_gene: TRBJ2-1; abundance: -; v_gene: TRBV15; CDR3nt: TGTGCCACCAGCAGGGGCAGGGGACCTACTGAGCAGTTCTTC; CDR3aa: CATSRGRGPTEQFF
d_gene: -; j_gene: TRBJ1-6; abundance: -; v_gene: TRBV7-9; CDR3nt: TGTGCCAGCAGCCCCGTTAATTCACCCCTCCACTTT; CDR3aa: CASSPVNSPLHF